This TCR beta chain was sequenced during a study of CD8+ T cells in alopecia areata. Study-wide points: Given one nonresponder, whether baseline CD8+ expansion relates to response remains uncertain. With tofacitinib ongoing, many expanded lesional clones persisted in both scalp and blood. For patients receiving tofacitinib, scalp clonality and expanded CD8+ clones among the top 100 significantly decreased.

Investigators isolated RNA and reverse transcribed it into cDNA to act as the sequencing template. Repertoires were generated with immunoSEQ multiplex PCR, while TCRdb's copy carries only in-frame clones and drops some. The table records over 100,000 clones, about three fifths of them present only once. Points on this clone: Antigen: not known.

Treatment here: oral pan-JAK inhibitor, 5-10 mg twice daily. Samples from alopecia areata patients were lesional scalp punch biopsies and peripheral blood. The germline V gene encodes CDR1 MNHEY and CDR2 SMNVEV (reference sequence). CDR3 length: 14 amino acids. Trimming shortened V by 2 bases and J by 3 bases, and 8 bases separated the two germline ends. The rearrangement links TRBV27 to TRBJ1-5; D gene uncertain. This specimen was CD8+ T cells sorted from blood, taken at week 24, from a patient treated with tofacitinib. This clonotype originated in a human donor with alopecia areata. The DNA for the CDR3 is TGTGCCAGCAGTTTACTGGGTCCCAATCAGCCCCAGCATTTT. Amino acids: CASSLLGPNQPQHF.